Below are 14 T cell receptor beta chains sequenced from a single sample in a study of human T cells and chemical hapten exposure (dated by TCRdb to about 2021). The library was made by RACE. This sample was sequenced with a NextSeq 500. Through fastp at Q25 and MiXCR, TCRdb rebuilt clones from the public reads, retaining in-frame beta chains. Duplicate CDR3 protein sequences are folded into a single record with the most common DNA and genes. This sample gives more than 80,000 distinct CDR3 sequences in total; over 6% of them show up just once. The biggest ten clones account for about 1.4% of the sample. The time point label of this sample denotes: patch test 1, 2 weeks after DPC sensitization. The treatment or condition label, as the study defines it: therapeutic diphenylcyclopropenone sensitization with weekly scalp DPC. Source: whole blood, taken in connection with sensitization to the hapten diphenylcyclopropenone (DPC). All receptors derive from a woman aged 25 to 39 with alopecia areata. Some clones in this sample may be carry-over from other donors' samples.

This clonotype was observed at least ten times. The V and J genes are TRBV7-9 and TRBJ2-3; 8 bases fit TRBD1. V was pared by 5 bases and J by 2 bases, with 6 bases of the junction left unmatched. This CDR3 region has 15 residues. CDR1 and CDR2 (germline): SEHNR, FQNEAQ (reference sequence). In nucleotides, the CDR3 is TGTGCCAGCAGCCTAAACAGGGGGATCACAGATACGCAGTATTTT. Its protein product is CASSLNRGITDTQYF.

This clonotype was counted many times. The chain employs TRBV6-5 and TRBJ2-1, with 12 bases that match TRBD2. The ends lost 5 bases at V and 10 bases at J; junction bases unmatched: 15. The CDR3 has 17 amino acids. Germline V lookup: CDR1 MNHEY, CDR2 SVGAGI. Here the CDR3 DNA reads TGTGCCAGCAGTCAACCCCCCGGGCTAGCGGGGGGGCGGGAGCAGTTCTTC. Its translation is CASSQPPGLAGGREQFF.

The table lists this clonotype with a few counts. V gene TRBV6-5 combines with J gene TRBJ2-1; tentatively, D is TRBD2 (5 bases). This CDR3 is built from 14 residues. Deletions cut 1 base from V and 6 bases from J, with 10 bases between. Germline CDR1 and CDR2: MNHEY and SVGAGI. CDR3 DNA sequence: TGTGCCAGCAGTTACTTTGTGGCGGGCAATGAGCAGTTCTTC. Translating gives CASSYFVAGNEQFF.

The J gene is TRBJ2-7, the V gene TRBV5-1; D is possibly TRBD2 (5 bases). Trimming removed 3 bases from V and 7 bases from J, with 14 bases in between. Germline lookup yields CDR1 SGHRS and CDR2 YFSETQ. CDR3 size: 13 residues. The CDR3 region has the DNA TGCGCCAGCAGCTGGGTCCCAGGCGGGGAGCAGTACTTC. This encodes CASSWVPGGEQYF.

This chain uses TRBV18 with TRBJ1-2; weak D call: TRBD1 (5 bases). Germline CDR1 reads KGHSH; CDR2 reads LQKENI. The germline V and J ends were trimmed by 2 bases and 8 bases, with 12 bases remaining between them. The CDR3 is 13 residues long. The CDR3 sequence: CASSPGGEGGYTF. The CDR3, as DNA: TGTGCCAGCTCACCAGGGGGAGAAGGCGGCTACACCTTC. Complete variable domain (other parts from reference TRBV18 and TRBJ1-2): NAGVMQNPRHLVRRRGQEARLRCSPMKGHSHVYWYRQLPEEGLKFMVYLQKENIIDESGMPKERFSAEFPKEGPSILRIQQVVRGDSAAYFCASSPGGEGGYTFGSGTRLTVV.

This clonotype came up many times. At one of its ends the junction is not consistent with the germline gene, which may arise from a read error. The chain carries TRBV6-5 and TRBJ2-1; TRBD2 matches at 7 bases. CDR1 is MNHEY, CDR2 SVGAGI, per germline. The CDR3 totals 17 residues. CDR3 region: CASSLTMRGKSRNGQFF. The CDR3 DNA reads as TGTGCCAGCAGTTTGACTATGCGGGGGAAAAGCCGCAATGGGCAGTTCTTC.

This clonotype was recorded at least ten times. The V gene is TRBV28, the J gene TRBJ2-7; no firm D call. Germline V gene lookup returns CDR1 MDHEN and CDR2 SYDVKM. The CDR3 sequence is 12 residues long. V lost 3 bases and J lost 5, with 8 bases in between. Here the CDR3 reads CASSLMGHEQYF. The CDR3 coding sequence is TGTGCCAGCAGTTTGATGGGCCACGAGCAGTACTTC.

This clonotype showed up many times. The chain uses TRBV27 and TRBJ2-7; TRBD2 might be the D (6 bases). Per the germline V gene, CDR1 is MNHEY and CDR2 is SMNVEV (reference sequence). The germline V and J ends were trimmed by 1 base and 2 bases, with 12 bases remaining between them. The CDR3 covers 15 residues. In DNA, the CDR3 is TGTGCCAGCAGTTTATTCCGGGGGATGACCTACGAGCAGTACTTC. Translating gives CASSLFRGMTYEQYF.

This clonotype was seen many times. The chain carries TRBV5-1 and TRBJ2-1; 15 bases match TRBD2. J gave up 2 bases and V 4 bases, and 4 bases lay outside the gene matches. CDR1 and CDR2 (germline): SGHRS, YFSETQ. The CDR3 runs 17 residues. The DNA of the CDR3 is TGCGCCAGCAGCCCGTGGACTAGCGGGGGGGCCTACAATGAGCAGTTCTTC. Its protein is CASSPWTSGGAYNEQFF.

This clonotype was picked up many times. The rearrangement uses TRBV18 and TRBJ2-1; 7 bases line up with TRBD1. Unmatched junction bases numbered 5, after V lost 3 bases and J lost 0 bases. CDR3 length: 16 residues. From germline, CDR1 is KGHSH and CDR2 LQKENI. The CDR3 sequence: CASSPPGQSSYNEQFF. The CDR3 nucleotides are TGTGCCAGCTCACCCCCGGGACAGAGCTCCTACAATGAGCAGTTCTTC.

In its sample, this clonotype was seen a few times. V and J are TRBV29-1 and TRBJ2-3; no firm D call. The ends were cut back, 3 bases at V and 0 bases at J, with 7 bases in the middle. The CDR3 loop spans 13 amino acids. Germline V gene lookup returns CDR1 SQVTM and CDR2 ANQGSEA. The CDR3 protein is CSVEATSTDTQYF. The CDR3 coding sequence is TGCAGCGTTGAGGCTACTAGCACAGATACGCAGTATTTT.

CDR3 sequence: CASSRGSSQETQYF. The CDR3 nucleotides are TGTGCCAGCAGCCGGGGATCCTCCCAAGAGACCCAGTACTTC. The chain uses TRBV12-3 or TRBV12-4 and TRBJ2-5; D possibly corresponds to TRBD2 (5 bases). This CDR3 is 14 amino acids long. V was shortened by 6 bases and J by 1 base, with 12 bases between the two germline ends.

The chain is built from TRBV19 and TRBJ1-1; TRBD1 aligns across 8 bases. Germline loops: CDR1 LNHDA, CDR2 SQIVND (reference sequence). CDR3 length: 14 amino acids. The trim removed 8 bases at V and 2 bases at J, leaving 7 bases unmatched. The DNA for the CDR3 is TGTGCCAGTGCGGACAGGGAGAGAAACACTGAAGCTTTCTTT. It yields the protein CASADRERNTEAFF.

A few counts support this clonotype. This chain joins TRBV6-5 and TRBJ1-1, with 9 bases matching TRBD1. The CDR3 sequence is 13 residues long. The ends lost 7 bases at V and 5 bases at J; junction bases unmatched: 5. From germline, CDR1 is MNHEY and CDR2 SVGAGI. The CDR3 sequence: CASNRGRGTEAFF. CDR3 sequence (DNA): TGTGCCAGCAACAGGGGGCGCGGAACTGAAGCTTTCTTT.